Listed below are T cell receptor beta chains from one sample, sequenced in a study of ipilimumab plus nivolumab after autologous stem cell transplantation. Only in-frame clones appear in the TCRdb table, and some are missing; sequencing was by immunoSEQ multiplex PCR. The table has some 46,000 clones, 88% seen once. The material was PBMCs, obtained in a trial of ipilimumab plus nivolumab as post-transplant consolidation. These receptors came from a male donor with multiple myeloma. Both conserved end residues are part of each CDR3. The D gene is left open where the match is weak. Clone size is given for some rows only: seen once, a few or many times, or a class if the clone is expanded.

clone size,J gene,CDR3 length,D gene,V gene,CDR3 DNA,CDR3 protein
once,TRBJ2-5,14,.,TRBV28,TGTGCCAGCAGTTTATGGGGGGCGCGGGAGACCCAGTACTTC,CASSLWGARETQYF
.,TRBJ2-1,14,TRBD1,TRBV19,TGTGCCAGTAGAACTCTAACAGGGGGCGATGAGCAGTTCTTC,CASRTLTGGDEQFF
.,TRBJ1-4,13,.,TRBV2,TGTGCCAGCAGTCTTGGACAGAATGAAAAACTGTTTTTT,CASSLGQNEKLFF
.,TRBJ2-5,15,.,TRBV19,TGTGCCAGTACCCTCAGCAGGGGAGCATGGGAGACCCAGTACTTC,CASTLSRGAWETQYF
.,TRBJ2-3,14,TRBD1,TRBV6-6,TGTGCCAGCAGCTGGACAGGGGGCACAGATACGCAGTATTTT,CASSWTGGTDTQYF
few,TRBJ1-6,14,.,TRBV6-5,TGTGCCAGCAGTTATACCGGGGTCTCCAATCCCCTCCACTTT,CASSYTGVSNPLHF
.,TRBJ2-3,12,.,TRBV7-9,TGTGCCAGCAGCTTTCCCCGGGATACGCAGTATTTT,CASSFPRDTQYF
.,TRBJ2-7,15,.,TRBV7-3,TGTGCCAGCAGCCCTCAAGCGGGTCTCTCCTACGAGCAGTACTTC,CASSPQAGLSYEQYF
.,TRBJ2-7,13,.,TRBV4-2,TGTGCCAGCAGCCAAGATATCACGCGCGAGCAGTACTTC,CASSQDITREQYF
.,TRBJ1-3,14,TRBD1,TRBV6-1,TGTGCCAGCAGTGAAACAGGGGAAAGATACACCATATATTTT,CASSETGERYTIYF
once,TRBJ1-4,15,.,TRBV6-5,TGTGCCAGCAGTTACTCCCAGCGCCTTAATGAAAAACTGTTTTTT,CASSYSQRLNEKLFF
.,TRBJ2-1,12,.,TRBV6-1,TGTGCCAGCAGAGGGTCCTACAATGAGCAGTTCTTC,CASRGSYNEQFF
.,TRBJ1-1,16,TRBD1,TRBV7-9,TGTGCCAGCAGCTTACTCGGCGGACAGGGGGCGACCGAAGCTTTCTTT,CASSLLGGQGATEAFF
.,TRBJ1-2,12,.,TRBV28,TGTGCCAGCAGTGGAAGTTCCTATGGCTACACCTTC,CASSGSSYGYTF
.,TRBJ2-2,16,.,TRBV29-1,TGCAGCGTTGCAACCCCTGAGGGGGCGAACACCGGGGAGCTGTTTTTT,CSVATPEGANTGELFF
.,TRBJ2-7,15,TRBD2,TRBV7-9,TGTGCCAGCAGCGGCCGGGAGGGGTCCTTGTGGGAGCAGTACTTC,CASSGREGSLWEQYF
.,TRBJ2-7,13,TRBD2,TRBV23-1,TGCGCCAACTGGACTAGCGGGCCCTACGAGCAGTACTTC,CANWTSGPYEQYF
.,TRBJ1-2,12,.,TRBV6-5,TGTGCCAGCAGTTTACAGGGCTATGGCTACACCTTC,CASSLQGYGYTF
.,TRBJ1-2,13,.,TRBV7-2,TGTGCCAGCAGCCCGCCTGGGAGGAATGGCTACACCTTC,CASSPPGRNGYTF
.,TRBJ2-6,24,TRBD2,TRBV5-1,TGCGCCAGCAGCTTGTATCCCAACTCTGGACTAGCGGCTACCGAACACTCTGGGGCCAACGTCCTGACTTTC,CASSLYPNSGLAATEHSGANVLTF
.,TRBJ2-3,15,TRBD2,TRBV27,TGTGCCAGCAGTTTCGGAGCGGGACCCTCAGATACGCAGTATTTT,CASSFGAGPSDTQYF
.,TRBJ2-3,17,TRBD2,TRBV4-3,TGCGCCAGCAGCCAAGATCGGGCTAGCGGGGCCACAGATACGCAGTATTTT,CASSQDRASGATDTQYF
.,TRBJ1-2,13,.,TRBV11-1,TGTGCCAGCAGCTTTGGTGAAGCCTATGGCTACACCTTC,CASSFGEAYGYTF
.,TRBJ2-7,13,TRBD1,TRBV30,TGTGCCTGGAGTGCGGCGGACAGGGGCGAGCAGTACTTC,CAWSAADRGEQYF
.,TRBJ1-4,11,.,TRBV5-7,TGTGCCAGCAGCTTGGTTGAAAAACTGTTTTTT,CASSLVEKLFF
.,TRBJ2-3,15,.,TRBV5-4,TGTGCCAGCAGCCCCCGCGCGGGGTATTCGGATACGCAGTATTTT,CASSPRAGYSDTQYF
.,TRBJ2-1,18,TRBD1,TRBV7-2,TGTGCCAGCACCACCCCCGGTTTGGGACAGGGGGCGTGGAATGAGCAGTTCTTC,CASTTPGLGQGAWNEQFF
.,TRBJ2-7,13,.,TRBV28,TGTGCCAGCAGTTTACAAGGGGGGTACGAGCAGTACTTC,CASSLQGGYEQYF
.,TRBJ1-3,15,.,TRBV2,TGTGCCAGCAGTGAGGTGGTTTACTCTGGAAACACCATATATTTT,CASSEVVYSGNTIYF
.,TRBJ1-2,16,.,TRBV5-1,TGCGCCAGCAGCTTGTTACCAGGTCTTGAATCATATGGCTACACCTTC,CASSLLPGLESYGYTF
.,TRBJ2-2,13,.,TRBV19,TGTGCCAGTAGTTTGGACAGCACCGGGGAGCTGTTTTTT,CASSLDSTGELFF
few,TRBJ2-7,15,.,TRBV7-3,TGTGCCAGCAGCTTATTGGGGGGAGTGTCCTACGAGCAGTACTTC,CASSLLGGVSYEQYF
once,TRBJ2-7,15,TRBD2,TRBV19,TGTGCCAGTAGTATAGGGGGCGGGGGGGCCGTCGAGCAGTACTTC,CASSIGGGGAVEQYF
.,TRBJ2-5,15,TRBD1,TRBV19,TGTGCCAGTAGTCAGATAGGCCAGGGGGAAGAGACCCAGTACTTC,CASSQIGQGEETQYF
.,TRBJ2-7,13,.,TRBV29-1,TGCAGCGTTTCCGGGACACACGGCTACGAGCAGTACTTC,CSVSGTHGYEQYF
.,TRBJ1-5,15,.,TRBV28,TGTGCCAGCAGTCCCCCTTCGGCACTCAATCAGCCCCAGCATTTT,CASSPPSALNQPQHF
.,TRBJ2-3,17,TRBD2,TRBV5-1,TGCGCCAGCAGCGCGGGACTAGCGGGAGGACCTGCGGATACGCAGTATTTT,CASSAGLAGGPADTQYF
.,TRBJ2-1,16,TRBD2,TRBV18,TGTGCCAGCTCTTTCACAGGGACTAGCGTCGGGAGTGAGCAGTTCTTC,CASSFTGTSVGSEQFF
.,TRBJ1-1,15,.,TRBV18,TGTGCCAGCTCACCGCAGGGGAGGGACGGCACTGAAGCTTTCTTT,CASSPQGRDGTEAFF
.,TRBJ2-7,14,TRBD1,TRBV5-5,TGTGCCAGCAGCTTTGGCCAGGGGGCTGGAGAGCAGTACTTC,CASSFGQGAGEQYF
.,TRBJ1-4,14,.,TRBV5-1,TGCGCCAGCAGCTCCACAGGCTTTAATGAAAAACTGTTTTTT,CASSSTGFNEKLFF
.,TRBJ2-7,13,.,TRBV6-4,TGTGCCAGCAGCCCGGGATCGGGCTACGAGCAGTACTTC,CASSPGSGYEQYF